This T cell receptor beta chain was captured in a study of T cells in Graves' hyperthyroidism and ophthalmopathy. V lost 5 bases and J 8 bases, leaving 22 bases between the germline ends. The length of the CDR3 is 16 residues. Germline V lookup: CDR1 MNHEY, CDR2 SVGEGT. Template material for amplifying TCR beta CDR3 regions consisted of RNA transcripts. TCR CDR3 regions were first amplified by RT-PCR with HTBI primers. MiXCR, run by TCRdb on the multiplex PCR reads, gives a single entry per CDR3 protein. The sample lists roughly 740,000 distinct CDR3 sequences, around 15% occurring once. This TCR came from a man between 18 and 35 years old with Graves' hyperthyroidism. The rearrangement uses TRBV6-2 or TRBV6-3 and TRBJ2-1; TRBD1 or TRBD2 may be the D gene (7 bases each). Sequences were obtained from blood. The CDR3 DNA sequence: TGTGCCAGCAGTGACGAGCCGGCCCAGGGGGGGGATGAGCAGTTCTTC. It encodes CASSDEPAQGGDEQFF.